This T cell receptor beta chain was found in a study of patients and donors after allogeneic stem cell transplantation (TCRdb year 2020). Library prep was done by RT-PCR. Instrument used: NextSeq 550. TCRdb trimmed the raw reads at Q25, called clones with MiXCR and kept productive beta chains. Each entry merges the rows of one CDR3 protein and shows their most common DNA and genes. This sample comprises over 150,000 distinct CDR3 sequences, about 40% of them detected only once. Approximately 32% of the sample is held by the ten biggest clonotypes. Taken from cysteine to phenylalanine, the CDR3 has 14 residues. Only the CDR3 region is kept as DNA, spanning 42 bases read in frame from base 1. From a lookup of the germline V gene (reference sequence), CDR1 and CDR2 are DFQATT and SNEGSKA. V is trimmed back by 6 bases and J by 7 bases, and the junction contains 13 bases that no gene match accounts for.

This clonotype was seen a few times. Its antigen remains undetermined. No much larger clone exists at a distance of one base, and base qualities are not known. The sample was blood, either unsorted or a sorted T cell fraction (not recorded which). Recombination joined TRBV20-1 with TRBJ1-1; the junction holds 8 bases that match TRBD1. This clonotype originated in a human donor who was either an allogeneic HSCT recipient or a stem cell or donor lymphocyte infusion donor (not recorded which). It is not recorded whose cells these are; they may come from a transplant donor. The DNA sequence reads TGCAGTGCCTTAACCGACAGGGGCTACGGTGAAGCTTTCTTT. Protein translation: CSALTDRGYGEAFF.